This is a list of T cell receptor beta chains from one sample in a study of T cells in Graves' hyperthyroidism and ophthalmopathy. MiXCR, run by TCRdb on the multiplex PCR reads, gives a single entry per CDR3 protein. This table holds 500,000 to 750,000 distinct CDR3 sequences, 14% found once. Sample: blood. The receptors here all came from a woman aged 18-29 years with Graves' ophthalmopathy. Both conserved end residues are part of each CDR3. The order of the fields is D gene, J gene, CDR3 length, V gene, clone size, CDR3 DNA, CDR3 protein. The D gene is left open where the match is weak. A row's size may be missing; if present it is once, few, many or a size class.

TRBD2 TRBJ2-3 17 TRBV11-2 many TGTGCCAGCAGCTTAGATCGCAGCGGGAGGGCCGGAGATACGCAGTATTTT CASSLDRSGRAGDTQYF
TRBD2 TRBJ2-7 18 TRBV11-2 - TGTGCCAGCAGCACCGAGACTAGCGGGAGCCGGTCACCCTACGAGCAGTACTTC CASSTETSGSRSPYEQYF
- TRBJ2-3 15 TRBV29-1 many TGCAGCGTTGAAAAGGATAGCTTTCTCACTGATACGCAGTATTTT CSVEKDSFLTDTQYF
- TRBJ2-3 14 TRBV28 many TGTGCCAGCAGGGGGGGCGGAAGTGGAGATACGCAGTATTTT CASRGGGSGDTQYF
- TRBJ1-4 16 TRBV12-3/TRBV12-4 few TGTGCCAGCAGTCCAGGAGGGGTGCCGTTTAATGAAAAACTGTTTTTT CASSPGGVPFNEKLFF
- TRBJ1-2 13 TRBV19 few TGTGCCAGTAGTATAGTGGGCGACTATGGCTACACCTTC CASSIVGDYGYTF
- TRBJ2-7 16 TRBV6-1 many TGTGCCAGCAGTGCCTTTAGGGAGACAGGCTACTACGAGCAGTACTTC CASSAFRETGYYEQYF
TRBD2 TRBJ2-3 17 TRBV7-2 many TGTGCCAGCAGCTTATATAGCGGGGGGGCTAGCACAGATACGCAGTATTTT CASSLYSGGASTDTQYF
TRBD1 TRBJ2-7 15 TRBV7-9 many TGTGCCAGCAGCTTAGCAGGACAGGGGGTCGGCGAGCAGTACTTC CASSLAGQGVGEQYF
- TRBJ2-2 13 TRBV7-2 many TGTGCCAGCAGCTTGTCACGGCGTCGGGAGCTGTTTTTT CASSLSRRRELFF
TRBD2 TRBJ2-1 16 TRBV7-9 many TGTGCCGAAGCAGCCCCCCGGACTAGCGATTACAATGAGCAGTTCTTC CAEAAPRTSDYNEQFF
TRBD1 TRBJ2-3 17 TRBV12-3/TRBV12-4 many TGTGCCAGCAGTTTAGGTTCACCGGGACAGGGGTCAGATACGCAGTATTTT CASSLGSPGQGSDTQYF
TRBD1 TRBJ2-7 15 TRBV4-1 - TGCGCCAGCAGCCCCGGAGGGACAGGGCTATACGAGCAGTACTTC CASSPGGTGLYEQYF
- TRBJ2-5 14 TRBV30 many TGTGCCTGGAGCGAAGGGCGGGGCGCGGAGACCCAGTACTTC CAWSEGRGAETQYF
TRBD1 TRBJ1-5 19 TRBV2 - TGTGCCAGCAGTCGGACGACCGGGACAGGGCTAGCTGGCAATCAGCCCCAGCATTTT CASSRTTGTGLAGNQPQHF
TRBD1 TRBJ1-5 14 TRBV20-1 many TGCAGTGCTAGGGGTGACAGGGACGGTCAGCCCCAGCATTTT CSARGDRDGQPQHF
- TRBJ2-2 16 TRBV7-8 many TGTGCCACCCGGATTGGAATTGCCCTGAACACCGGGGAGCTGTTTTTT CATRIGIALNTGELFF
- TRBJ1-5 16 TRBV12-3/TRBV12-4 - TGTGCCAGCAGTTTGGAGCTGGGCGAAAAACTTCAGCCCCAGCATTTT CASSLELGEKLQPQHF
- TRBJ2-2 14 TRBV3-1 many TGTGCCAGCAGCCAAGGTTTGGGCACCGGGGAGCTGTTTTTT CASSQGLGTGELFF
- TRBJ2-1 12 TRBV13 - TGTGCCAGCAGCCCCGACAGTAATGAGCAGTTCTTC CASSPDSNEQFF
- TRBJ2-7 13 TRBV27 many TGTGCCAGCAGTCTCGCCGCCGACTACGAGCAGTACTTC CASSLAADYEQYF
- TRBJ2-3 12 TRBV29-1 many TGCAGCGTTGACCTAACGGGGGATACGCAGTATTTT CSVDLTGDTQYF
TRBD2 TRBJ2-1 16 TRBV14 - TGCGCCAGCAGCCGAGGAGTAGCGGGGTCCTACAATGAGCAGTTCTTC CASSRGVAGSYNEQFF
TRBD2 TRBJ2-1 23 TRBV7-2 once TGTGCCAGCAGCTTATTTGCGTGGGAAGGAGCGGGAGCCCGGTGGGGAACGGCCGATGAGCAGTTCTTC CASSLFAWEGAGARWGTADEQFF
- TRBJ1-2 13 TRBV7-3 few TGTGCCAGCAGCTTATCAGGAGATGGTGGCTACACCTTC CASSLSGDGGYTF
- TRBJ1-2 16 TRBV6-2/TRBV6-3 - TGTGCCAGCAGTTACCCCGGGGACCAGCCCCTCTATGGCTACACCTTC CASSYPGDQPLYGYTF
TRBD1 TRBJ2-7 14 TRBV6-5 - TGTGCCAGCAGTCCCGGGACAGGGCAATACGAGCAGTACTTC CASSPGTGQYEQYF
TRBD1 TRBJ1-5 16 TRBV10-3 - TGTGCCATCGGCGCCTCGCGGGGACAGGGAGATCAGCCCCAGCATTTT CAIGASRGQGDQPQHF
TRBD2 TRBJ2-2 12 TRBV19 few TGTGCCGCGAAGGGAGGGTCCGGGGAGCTGTTTTTT CAAKGGSGELFF
TRBD2 TRBJ2-7 15 TRBV6-6 many TGTGCCAGCAGTTACCTAGCGGCCTTCTCCTACGAGCAGTACTTC CASSYLAAFSYEQYF
- TRBJ2-7 15 TRBV7-9 many TGTGCCAGCAGCTTGTACCTACGGGGGACCTACGAGCAGTACTTC CASSLYLRGTYEQYF
- TRBJ1-4 13 TRBV30 few TGTGCCTGGAATTTGGGCCAGCGTGAAAAACTGTTTTTT CAWNLGQREKLFF
- TRBJ1-4 13 TRBV19 once TGTGCCAGTAGTATTCGAGCAACTGAAAAACTGTTTTTT CASSIRATEKLFF
- TRBJ1-2 13 TRBV11-3 many TGTGCCAGCAGCTTAGGGGAAGACTATGGCTACACCTTC CASSLGEDYGYTF
TRBD1 TRBJ2-7 14 TRBV3-1 - TGTGCCAGCAGCCTCCAGGACAGGGGGTACGAGCAGTACTTC CASSLQDRGYEQYF
- TRBJ2-7 16 TRBV7-8 few TGTGCCAGCAGCGTTCGGGCCGGAGCGGCCTCCTACGAGCAGTACTTC CASSVRAGAASYEQYF
TRBD2 TRBJ2-1 17 TRBV11-3 many TGTGCCAGCAGCTTAGCGGGGTGGGGGGGGTCCTACAATGAGCAGTTCTTC CASSLAGWGGSYNEQFF
TRBD1 TRBJ1-2 14 TRBV4-1 - TGCGCCAGCAGCCCCAGACAGGGAGCCTATGGCTACACCTTC CASSPRQGAYGYTF
TRBD2 TRBJ2-7 14 TRBV20-1 many TGCAGTGCTAGAGATAGCGGGAGAACCTACGAGCAGTACTTC CSARDSGRTYEQYF
TRBD2 TRBJ2-3 18 TRBV9 many TGTGCCAGCAGCGTAGAGCACGGTGCGGGAGTCACCACAGATACGCAGTATTTT CASSVEHGAGVTTDTQYF
TRBD2 TRBJ2-7 16 TRBV30 - TGTGCCTGGAGTGTAAAACTAGCGGGCAGCTCCTACGAGCAGTACTTC CAWSVKLAGSSYEQYF
TRBD1 TRBJ2-1 16 TRBV19 - TGTGCCAGTAGTAGAACCGGGACAGGGGGCGGCGATGAGCAGTTCTTC CASSRTGTGGGDEQFF
- TRBJ1-1 13 TRBV30 many TGTGCCTGGAGAAGCCGCACGAACACTGAAGCTTTCTTT CAWRSRTNTEAFF
- TRBJ1-1 15 TRBV12-3/TRBV12-4 many TGTGCCAGCAGTTTATCGGCAGGGAGGTTCGCTGAAGCTTTCTTT CASSLSAGRFAEAFF
- TRBJ2-2 15 TRBV5-5 once TGTGCCAGCAGCGGACAGTTTTCGAACACCGGGGAGCTGTTTTTT CASSGQFSNTGELFF
TRBD1 TRBJ2-1 15 TRBV11-2 many TGTGCCAGCAGACCCGGGACAGGGAACTACAATGAGCAGTTCTTC CASRPGTGNYNEQFF
- TRBJ2-3 13 TRBV30 many TGTGCCTGGAGCTCCGGGAGTAGAGATACGCAGTATTTT CAWSSGSRDTQYF
TRBD2 TRBJ2-1 15 TRBV12-3/TRBV12-4 many TGTGCCAGCAGTTTGGCCGGGACTAGTCGCAATGAGCAGTTCTTC CASSLAGTSRNEQFF